The rows below give T cell receptor beta chains drawn from one sample of a study of regulatory T cells in long-lasting Graves disease. TCRdb re-derived calls from the multiplex PCR reads in MiXCR, one entry per CDR3 protein. The data contain approximately 230,000 distinct CDR3 sequences, about 16% of them seen just once; the ten biggest clones take up roughly 23%. This sample comprised peripheral blood mononuclear cells (PBMCs), obtained at new diagnosis, from a patient treated with antithyroid drugs. These receptors originate from a female donor with Graves disease. Each CDR3 is given with its conserved first and last residue. A D gene is named only where the DNA matches it firmly. Clone sizes are given selectively: once, few, many, or a class where the clone is expanded.

>.|TRBJ2-7|TRBV7-9|.
TGTGCCAGCAGCTTAGAAAAGGGGCCCTGGGGCGAGCAGTACTTC
CASSLEKGPWGEQYF
>TRBD2|TRBJ2-2|TRBV7-9|.
TGTGCCAGCAGCTCCTCCGGGTCAGCGGGAAACGGGGAGCTGTTTTTT
CASSSSGSAGNGELFF
>TRBD2|TRBJ2-3|TRBV19|few
TGTGCCAGTAGCGGACGGGAGGGCCTCACAGATACGCAGTATTTT
CASSGREGLTDTQYF
>.|TRBJ2-1|TRBV20-1|many
TGCAGTGCTAGGGCCCCTAGGTGGGGTGGCGAGCAGTTCTTC
CSARAPRWGGEQFF
>TRBD2|TRBJ2-1|TRBV6-2/TRBV6-3|.
TGTGCCAGCAGTCCCAGAGAAGGGAGGGATGAGCAGTTCTTC
CASSPREGRDEQFF
>.|TRBJ2-2|TRBV24-1|many
TGTGCCACCAGGGATCCCACTGAGACCGGGGAGCTGTTTTTT
CATRDPTETGELFF
>TRBD2|TRBJ2-3|TRBV10-3|many
TGTGCCATCAGTGAGTCCTTAGGACTAGCGGGAAAGGCAGATACGCAGTATTTT
CAISESLGLAGKADTQYF
>TRBD2|TRBJ2-1|TRBV18|many
TGTGCCAGCTCCGGGGAGGGCCTATTGTATGAGCAGTTCTTC
CASSGEGLLYEQFF
>TRBD1|TRBJ1-4|TRBV28|many
TGTGCCAGCAGTACCGGGACAGGGAGTGAAAAACTGTTTTTT
CASSTGTGSEKLFF
>TRBD2|TRBJ2-3|TRBV18|many
TGTGCCAGCTGTCCTCTAGCGGGATCTAGCACAGATACGCAGTATTTT
CASCPLAGSSTDTQYF
>TRBD2|TRBJ2-7|TRBV4-1|.
TGCGCCAGCAGCCAAGATTGGGCGGGAGCGGGCTACGAGCAGTACTTC
CASSQDWAGAGYEQYF
>.|TRBJ2-1|TRBV7-2|.
TGTGCCAGCCGCTCCGGGACGCCAAAGCAGTTCTTC
CASRSGTPKQFF